This T cell receptor (beta chain) comes out of a study of blood T cells in healthy people across ages. In germline, CDR1 is KGHDR, CDR2 SFDVKD. This CDR3 comprises 13 residues. V gave up 12 bases and J gave up 8 bases, with 18 bases separating them. The authors ran a second PCR of about 7 to 11 cycles using a sample-barcoded 5' primer and a J-beta primer mix. TCRdb used MiXCR to reprocess the 5' RACE reads, holding one entry per CDR3 protein. The sample records 600,000 to 800,000 distinct CDR3 sequences, 45% to 60% being singletons. Researchers collected approximately 9.5 milliliters of peripheral blood from every single donor. Researchers report isolating at least 6.5 million PBMCs per sample. Study results and caveats: A conclusive naive versus antigen-experienced comparison was prevented by the unsorted PBMCs.

Turning to this clonotype: The antigen remains undetermined.

The chain joins TRBV24-1 to TRBJ1-4; D remains unclear. The receptor comes from a woman at least 80 years old in good health. Sequencing was performed on blood. This chain's CDR3 is CASRTDRWEKLFF. CDR3 coding DNA: TGTGCCTCAAGGACGGACCGGTGGGAAAAACTGTTTTTT.